The 10 T cell receptor beta chains reported below all come from one sample, sequenced in a study of beta chain features in type 1 diabetes. Whole-study results and caveats: Shortening of TCRB CDR3s, moderate but significant, appeared in all four CD4+ subsets of Type 1 diabetes patients.

The antigens of these receptors remain unknown. Investigators reverse transcribed all isolated RNA, so they sequenced expressed TCRB transcripts. Method: immunoSEQ multiplex PCR; TCRdb's copy keeps in-frame clones and lacks some. The data show around 180,000 clones, with over 6% seen just once and roughly 0.5% held by the top ten. Sequencing was carried out using central memory CD4+ T cells from blood. All receptors come from a man aged 18 to 29 with type 1 diabetes.

The chain uses TRBV7-9 and TRBJ1-1; TRBD1 is a possible D gene (6 bases). V was shortened by 6 bases and J by 1 base, with 27 bases between the two germline ends. CDR3 length: 19 amino acids. CDR1 is SEHNR and CDR2 is FQNEAQ in the germline V gene (reference sequence). CDR3: CASRRPTVDRRDKNTEAFF. In nucleotides, the CDR3 is TGTGCCAGCAGACGTCCTACCGTAGACAGGCGCGACAAGAACACTGAAGCTTTCTTT.

The table lists this clone with a few counts. The chain is built from TRBV28 and TRBJ1-1; the match to TRBD1 covers 8 bases. The CDR3 length is 16 residues. V dropped 2 bases and J dropped 7; count of bases not matched to a gene: 12. Germline CDR1 reads MDHEN; CDR2 reads SYDVKM. The CDR3 DNA is TGTGCCAGCAGTTTAACACGAACTGCGGGACAGGTTGAAGCTTTCTTT. It specifies CASSLTRTAGQVEAFF.

This clone was counted only a few times. This rearrangement joins TRBV4-3 to TRBJ1-1, with TRBD1 as a possible D gene (6 bases). Germline values: CDR1 LGHNA, CDR2 YSLEER. The CDR3 covers 14 residues. V was shortened by 3 bases and J by 10 bases, with 18 bases between the two germline ends. CDR3 sequence: CASSQDIRGRGAFF. CDR3 bases: TGCGCCAGCAGCCAGGACATCAGGGGACGGGGAGCTTTCTTT.

V usage is TRBV5-1 and J usage is TRBJ1-1; tentatively, D is TRBD1 (6 bases). This CDR3 comprises 15 residues. V was pared by 4 bases and J by 1 base, with 14 bases between. Germline V CDR1 and CDR2: SGHRS, YFSETQ. The CDR3 sequence is CASSSDGQRNTEAFF. As DNA, the CDR3 is TGCGCCAGCAGCAGCGACGGACAGAGGAACACTGAAGCTTTCTTT. Full variable domain (remainder filled in from reference TRBV5-1 and TRBJ1-1): KAGVTQTPRYLIKTRGQQVTLSCSPISGHRSVSWYQQTPGQGLQFLFEYFSETQRNKGNFPGRFSGRQFSNSRSEMNVSTLELGDSALYLCASSSDGQRNTEAFFGQGTRLTVV.

There are a few counts of this clone. Additional DNA sequences in this sample encode the identical CDR3. The V gene is TRBV4-3, the J gene TRBJ1-1, with TRBD1 identical over 7 bases. This CDR3 has 15 residues. Germline trimming cut 0 bases from V and 3 bases from J; bases unmatched to any gene: 4. Germline V gives CDR1 LGHNA, CDR2 YSLEER. CDR3 DNA sequence: TGCGCCAGCAGCCAAGATCCAGACAGGGACACTGAAGCTTTCTTT. Residues: CASSQDPDRDTEAFF.

The gene calls are TRBV9 and TRBJ2-5, with 14 positions matching TRBD2. V was pared by 0 bases and J by 2 bases, with 3 bases of the junction left unmatched. The CDR3 sequence is 17 residues long. Germline CDR1 and CDR2: SGDLS and YYNGEE. CDR3 amino acids: CASSVGRLAGGQETQYF. CDR3 coding DNA: TGTGCCAGCAGCGTAGGGAGACTAGCGGGGGGGCAAGAGACCCAGTACTTC.

This clone came up many times. The CDR3: CAPDKRRLAKNIQYF. The CDR3 nucleotides read TGTGCCCCAGACAAGAGGAGGTTAGCCAAAAACATTCAGTACTTC. The chain has TRBV21-1 and TRBJ2-4; no DNA check was done on the table's D call, TRBD2. TRBV21-1 is described as a pseudogene. The CDR3 is made up of 15 amino acids.

This clone came up a few times. This sequence joins TRBV5-4 and TRBJ2-3; no definite D call. Germline CDR1 and CDR2: SGHNT and YYREEE (reference sequence). The CDR3 has 16 residues. V was cut by 0 bases and J by 0 bases, with 11 bases left in between. CDR3 nucleotide sequence: TGTGCCAGCAGCTTGGACACAGTTCCTAGCACAGATACGCAGTATTTT. Translated: CASSLDTVPSTDTQYF.

The J gene is TRBJ2-3, the V gene TRBV7-2; D is unresolved. Germline V gene data show CDR1 as SGHTA and CDR2 as FQGNSA. V dropped 2 bases and J dropped 2 bases, with 11 bases sitting between them. The CDR3 totals 15 residues. CDR3 loop: CASSLSAVVTDTQYF. The CDR3 bases are TGTGCCAGCAGCTTATCCGCGGTTGTCACAGATACGCAGTATTTT.

Many counts were recorded for this clone. The chain has TRBV30 and TRBJ2-2; D may be TRBD1 (5 bases). The germline V gene has CDR1 GTSNPN and CDR2 SVGIG (reference sequence). Trimming shortened V by 3 bases and J by 2 bases, and 10 bases separated the two germline ends. CDR3 length equals 14 residues. The DNA for the CDR3 is TGTGCCTGGAGGAACAGGAAAAACACCGGGGAGCTGTTTTTT. Protein sequence: CAWRNRKNTGELFF.